Each of the 18 T cell receptor beta chains below was sequenced from the same sample in a study of CD4 T cells in relation to SARS-CoV-2 and coronaviruses (dated by TCRdb to 2020 to 2023). Library generation was performed with the immunoSEQ multiplex PCR assay. The table comes from immuneACCESS by way of TCRdb, which keeps in-frame sequences with V and J called. Part of the clones is missing from these tables; in studies checked, under half for an unresolved V gene and the rest for unknown reasons. Here the sample has around 54,000 clones; roughly nine tenths occur a single time. Roughly 0.4% of the sample goes to the ten largest clones. The source material was naive CD4+ T cells from PBMCs. What the cell subset or site label conveys for this sample: naive CD4+ T cells isolated by negative enrichment. These receptors were collected from an adult with COVID-19.

In regard to this clone: One end of the junction varies from germline; a read error may be responsible. The chain couples TRBV7-7 to TRBJ2-1; 12 nucleotides match TRBD2. Per germline, CDR1 SSHAT and CDR2 FNYEAQ (reference sequence). This CDR3 contains 14 residues. The CDR3 sequence is CASSRTSGIDEQFF. DNA for the CDR3: TGTGCTAGCAGCCGGACTAGCGGGATCGATGAGCAGTTCTTC.

The V call is TRBV27, the J call TRBJ2-1, with TRBD2 matching 10 bases. The CDR3 is 14 residues long. Germline lookup yields CDR1 MNHEY and CDR2 SMNVEV (reference sequence). V gave up 6 bases and J gave up 8 bases; unmatched junction bases: 7. This CDR3 reads CASSQREGQDEQFF. CDR3 sequence (DNA): TGTGCCAGCAGCCAGCGGGAGGGCCAGGATGAGCAGTTCTTC.

This rearrangement joins TRBV28 to TRBJ2-5; TRBD2 aligns across 14 bases. With the DNA end fitting TRBJ2-7 better, the J assignment may be wrong. Germline CDR1 and CDR2: MDHEN and SYDVKM. This CDR3 has 15 amino acids. The chain's CDR3 is CASSPGTSGSNEQYF. CDR3 sequence (DNA): TGTGCCAGCAGTCCGGGGACTAGCGGGAGTAACGAGCAGTACTTC.

V is TRBV2 and J is TRBJ1-5; TRBD1 aligns across 7 bases. The V and J ends lost 9 bases and 3 bases, in that order; junction bases with no gene match: 5. The CDR3 spans 13 residues. Germline CDR1 reads SNHLY; CDR2 reads FYNNEI. The CDR3 here is CASTGDANQPQHF. CDR3 bases: TGTGCCAGTACAGGGGACGCCAATCAGCCCCAGCATTTT.

This clone has just one count. The chain has TRBV2 and TRBJ1-1; D might be TRBD1 (6 bases). Germline V gene lookup returns CDR1 SNHLY and CDR2 FYNNEI. Trimming stripped 6 bases from V and 7 bases from J, with 15 bases between. This CDR3 comprises 13 residues. This CDR3 reads CASRRRGPGEAFF. The DNA of the CDR3 is TGTGCCAGCAGACGCCGGGGGCCGGGTGAAGCTTTCTTT.

There are a few counts of this clone. The genes are TRBV28 and TRBJ2-7; TRBD1 agrees at 10 bases. V gave up 5 bases and J gave up 2 bases; unmatched junction bases: 6. CDR1 is MDHEN and CDR2 is SYDVKM in the germline V gene. CDR3 length: 15 amino acids. CDR3 nucleotide sequence: TGTGCCAGCAGTGGCTCCGGGACAGGGGCCTACGAGCAGTACTTC. Amino acid sequence: CASSGSGTGAYEQYF. The complete variable domain, with remaining parts taken from reference TRBV28 and TRBJ2-7, reads DVKVTQSSRYLVKRTGEKVFLECVQDMDHENMFWYRQDPGLGLRLIYFSYDVKMKEKGDIPEGYSVSREKKERFSLILESASTNQTSMYLCASSGSGTGAYEQYFGPGTRLTVT.

The V and J genes are TRBV6-6 and TRBJ1-5; D is unclear. The germline V and J ends were trimmed by 0 bases and 6 bases, with 6 bases remaining between them. The CDR3 has 13 residues. Looked up from germline, CDR1 is MNHNY and CDR2 is SVGAGI (reference sequence). The CDR3 reads CASSYSTGQPQHF. CDR3 sequence (DNA): TGTGCCAGCAGTTACTCGACGGGTCAGCCCCAGCATTTT.

The rearrangement joins TRBV2 to TRBJ2-3, with 8 nucleotides matching TRBD2. The CDR3 has 15 amino acids. The junction had 7 bases not matched to a gene; V was cut back by 6 bases and J by 2 bases. Germline V gives CDR1 SNHLY, CDR2 FYNNEI. The CDR3 sequence: CASRNSGSITDTQYF. DNA of the CDR3: TGTGCCAGCAGAAACAGCGGGAGTATCACAGATACGCAGTATTTT.

The chain couples TRBV28 to TRBJ2-3; possibly TRBD2 for D (5 bases). Trimming pared 2 bases from V and 0 bases from J, leaving 15 bases between. Germline V gene data show CDR1 as MDHEN and CDR2 as SYDVKM. CDR3 size: 17 residues. As DNA, the CDR3 is TGTGCCAGCAGTTTACGGCCGGGAACCACTAGCACAGATACGCAGTATTTT. It specifies CASSLRPGTTSTDTQYF.

A single count supports this clone. V usage is TRBV6-1 and J usage is TRBJ2-3; 7 nucleotides align to TRBD2. The CDR3 extends over 15 amino acids. The germline CDR1 and CDR2 sequences are MNHNS and SASEGT. Trimming at V came to 2 bases and at J to 5 bases, leaving 7 bases not matched to a gene. CDR3 sequence (DNA): TGTGCCAGCAGTGAATCGCGGGAGCTAGGAGATACGCAGTATTTT. It translates to CASSESRELGDTQYF.

The genes are TRBV29-1 and TRBJ2-1; 8 nucleotides align to TRBD2. CDR3 length: 14 residues. Germline loops: CDR1 SQVTM, CDR2 ANQGSEA. Germline trimming cut 4 bases from V and 5 bases from J; bases unmatched to any gene: 7. The CDR3 sequence: CSVAGTSTDNEQFF. In DNA, the CDR3 is TGCAGCGTTGCCGGGACTAGTACGGACAATGAGCAGTTCTTC.

The chain combines TRBV7-2 with TRBJ2-2; unclear D gene. Per germline, CDR1 SGHTA and CDR2 FQGNSA. The V end was cut by 7 bases, the J end by 0 bases, with 9 bases between. CDR3 length: 14 amino acids. The CDR3 DNA reads TGTGCCAGCACCCTTCACTCGAACACCGGGGAGCTGTTTTTT. This gives the protein CASTLHSNTGELFF.

The chain recombines TRBV6-4 with TRBJ2-2, with 10 bases matching TRBD1. Germline V gene data show CDR1 as MRHNA and CDR2 as SNTAGT. The CDR3 totals 16 residues. With 6 bases clipped from V and 4 bases from J, the junction kept 8 bases outside the gene matches. CDR3 in amino acids: CASSRDRGSTTGELFF. The CDR3, as DNA: TGTGCCAGCAGCCGGGACAGGGGTTCTACCACCGGGGAGCTGTTTTTT.

This clone was picked up one time. The V and J genes are TRBV11-3 and TRBJ2-3, with TRBD1 matching over 8 bases. Unmatched junction bases numbered 14, after V lost 1 base and J lost 8 bases. The CDR3 covers 17 residues. Germline V gives CDR1 SGHNT, CDR2 YENEEA. As DNA, the CDR3 is TGTGCCAGCAGCTTAGGAACCGGGACAGGAAATACTGGTACGCAGTATTTT. Encoded protein: CASSLGTGTGNTGTQYF.

The rearrangement joins TRBV3-1 (or the pseudogene TRBV3-2) to TRBJ1-5, with D uncertain. V was cut by 4 bases and J by 5 bases, with 15 bases left in between. The CDR3 has 15 amino acids. CDR1 LGHDT and CDR2 YNNKEL come from the germline V gene (reference sequence). CDR3 in amino acids: CASSPWPRRYQPQHF. The CDR3 DNA follows: TGTGCCAGCAGCCCCTGGCCCCGGAGGTATCAGCCCCAGCATTTT.

The chain has TRBV7-2 and TRBJ2-7; 11 bases fit TRBD2. Trimming took 2 bases from V and 6 from J; bases not matched to a gene: 3. The CDR3 sequence is 14 residues long. Germline V gives CDR1 SGHTA, CDR2 FQGNSA. CDR3 DNA sequence: TGTGCCAGCAGCTTATCCCTAGCGGGAGGCGAGCAGTACTTC. This translates into CASSLSLAGGEQYF. The whole variable domain, remainder taken from reference TRBV7-2 and TRBJ2-7, is GAGVSQSPSNKVTEKGKDVELRCDPISGHTALYWYRQSLGQGLEFLIYFQGNSAPDKSGLPSDRFSAERTGGSVSTLTIQRTQQEDSAVYLCASSLSLAGGEQYFGPGTRLTVT.

CDR3 region: CASTRGLHNEQFF. The CDR3 nucleotides are TGTGCCAGCACAAGGGGTTTACACAATGAGCAGTTCTTC. The rearrangement uses TRBV6-5 and TRBJ2-1, with D perhaps TRBD1 (5 bases). This CDR3 has 13 amino acids. Trimming cost V 7 bases and J 5 bases, with 12 bases left between them. Germline V gene lookup returns CDR1 MNHEY and CDR2 SVGAGI.

The chain is built from TRBV5-4 and TRBJ2-2, with D possibly TRBD2 on 5 matching bases. V shed 0 bases and J shed 4 bases, with 16 bases lying between them. The CDR3 extends over 17 amino acids. From germline, CDR1 is SGHNT and CDR2 YYREEE (reference sequence). The CDR3: CASSLAVPSRGTGELFF. CDR3 nucleotides: TGTGCCAGCAGCTTGGCCGTGCCCAGCCGGGGCACCGGGGAGCTGTTTTTT.